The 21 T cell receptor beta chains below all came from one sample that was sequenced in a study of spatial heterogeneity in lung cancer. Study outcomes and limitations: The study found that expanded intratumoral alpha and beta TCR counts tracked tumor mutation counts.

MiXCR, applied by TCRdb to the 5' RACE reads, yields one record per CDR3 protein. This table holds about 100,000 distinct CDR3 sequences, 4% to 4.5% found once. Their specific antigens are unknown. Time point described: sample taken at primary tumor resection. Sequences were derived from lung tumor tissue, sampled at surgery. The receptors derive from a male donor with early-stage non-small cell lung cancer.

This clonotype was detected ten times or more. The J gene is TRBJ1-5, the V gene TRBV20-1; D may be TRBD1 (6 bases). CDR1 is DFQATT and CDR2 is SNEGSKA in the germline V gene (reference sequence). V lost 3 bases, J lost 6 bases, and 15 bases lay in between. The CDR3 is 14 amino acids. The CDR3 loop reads CSARYQQGTQPQHF. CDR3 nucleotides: TGCAGTGCTAGGTATCAACAGGGTACTCAGCCCCAGCATTTT.

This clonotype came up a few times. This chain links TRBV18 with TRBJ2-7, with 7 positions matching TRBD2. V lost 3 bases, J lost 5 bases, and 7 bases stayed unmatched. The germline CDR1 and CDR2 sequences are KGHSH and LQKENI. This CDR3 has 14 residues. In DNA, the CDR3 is TGTGCCAGCTCACCTGCGGGAGACCGCCACGAGCAGTACTTC. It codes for CASSPAGDRHEQYF.

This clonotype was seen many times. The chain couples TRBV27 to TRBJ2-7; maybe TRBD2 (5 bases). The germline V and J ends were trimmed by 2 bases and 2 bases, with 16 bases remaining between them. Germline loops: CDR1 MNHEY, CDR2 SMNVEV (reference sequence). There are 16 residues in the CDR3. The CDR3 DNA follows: TGTGCCAGCAGTTTAGGCCGAGGAGTCGGGACCTACGAGCAGTACTTC. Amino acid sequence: CASSLGRGVGTYEQYF.

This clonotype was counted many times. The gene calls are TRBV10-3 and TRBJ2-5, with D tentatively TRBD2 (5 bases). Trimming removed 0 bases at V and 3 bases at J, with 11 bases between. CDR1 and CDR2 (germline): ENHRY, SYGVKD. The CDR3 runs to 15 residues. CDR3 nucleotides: TGTGCCATCAGTGAGTCCATAGCGAGCGAAGAGACCCAGTACTTC. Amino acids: CAISESIASEETQYF.

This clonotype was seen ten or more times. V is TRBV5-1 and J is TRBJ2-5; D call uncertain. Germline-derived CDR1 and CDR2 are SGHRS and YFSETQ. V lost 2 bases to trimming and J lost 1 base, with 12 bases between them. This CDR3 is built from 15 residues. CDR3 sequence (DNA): TGCGCCAGCAGCTTTCTCGGACGGTTCCAAGAGACCCAGTACTTC. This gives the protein CASSFLGRFQETQYF.

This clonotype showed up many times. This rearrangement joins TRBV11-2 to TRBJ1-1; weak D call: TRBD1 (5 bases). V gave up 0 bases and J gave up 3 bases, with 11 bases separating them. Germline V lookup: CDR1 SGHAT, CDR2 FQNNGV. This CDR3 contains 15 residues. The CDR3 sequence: CASSLEAGWYTEAFF. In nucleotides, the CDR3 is TGTGCCAGCAGCTTAGAGGCAGGGTGGTACACTGAAGCTTTCTTT. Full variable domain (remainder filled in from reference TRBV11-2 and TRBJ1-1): EAGVAQSPRYKIIEKRQSVAFWCNPISGHATLYWYQQILGQGPKLLIQFQNNGVVDDSQLPKDRFSAERLKGVDSTLKIQPAKLEDSAVYLCASSLEAGWYTEAFFGQGTRLTVV.

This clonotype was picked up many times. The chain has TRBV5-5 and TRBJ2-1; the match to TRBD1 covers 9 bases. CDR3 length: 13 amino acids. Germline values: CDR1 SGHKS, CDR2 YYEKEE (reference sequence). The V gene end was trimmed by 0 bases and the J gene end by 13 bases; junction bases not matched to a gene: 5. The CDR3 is CASSLAPGQGQFF. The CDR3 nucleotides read TGTGCCAGCAGCTTGGCACCGGGACAGGGACAGTTCTTC.

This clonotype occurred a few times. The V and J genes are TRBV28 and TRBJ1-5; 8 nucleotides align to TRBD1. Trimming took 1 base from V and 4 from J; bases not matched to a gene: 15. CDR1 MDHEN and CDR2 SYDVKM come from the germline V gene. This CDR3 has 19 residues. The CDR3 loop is CASSLSGVRQGSRNQPQHF. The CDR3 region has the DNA TGTGCCAGCAGTTTATCTGGGGTAAGACAGGGGTCCAGGAATCAGCCCCAGCATTTT.

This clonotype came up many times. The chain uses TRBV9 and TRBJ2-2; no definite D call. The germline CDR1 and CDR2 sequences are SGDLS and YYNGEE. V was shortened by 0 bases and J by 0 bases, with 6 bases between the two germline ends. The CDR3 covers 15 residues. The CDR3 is CASSVGPANTGELFF. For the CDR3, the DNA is TGTGCCAGCAGCGTAGGGCCCGCGAACACCGGGGAGCTGTTTTTT.

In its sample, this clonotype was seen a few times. The CDR3 DNA reads as TGTGCCAGCAGTGCCACTAGCGGGAGTTGGTCAGATACGCAGTATTTT. Translation: CASSATSGSWSDTQYF. The rearrangement joins TRBV12-3 or TRBV12-4 to TRBJ2-3, with 11 bases lining up with TRBD2. Losses at the gene ends were 5 bases for V and 4 bases for J; bases not matched to a gene: 8. The CDR3 loop spans 16 amino acids.

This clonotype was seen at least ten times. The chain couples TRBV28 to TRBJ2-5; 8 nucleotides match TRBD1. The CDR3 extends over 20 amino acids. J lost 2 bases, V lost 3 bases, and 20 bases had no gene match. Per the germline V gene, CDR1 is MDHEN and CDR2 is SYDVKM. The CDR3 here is CASSLDRGQEGPNYQETQYF. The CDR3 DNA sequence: TGTGCCAGCAGTTTGGATAGGGGACAGGAAGGCCCGAACTATCAAGAGACCCAGTACTTC.

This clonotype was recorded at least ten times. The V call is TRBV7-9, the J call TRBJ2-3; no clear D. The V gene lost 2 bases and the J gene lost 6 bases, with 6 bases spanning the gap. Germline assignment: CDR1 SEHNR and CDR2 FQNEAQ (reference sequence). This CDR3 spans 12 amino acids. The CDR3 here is CASSLIRDTQYF. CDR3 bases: TGTGCCAGCAGCTTAATCCGGGATACGCAGTATTTT. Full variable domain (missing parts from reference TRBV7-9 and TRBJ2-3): DTGVSQNPRHKITKRGQNVTFRCDPISEHNRLYWYRQTLGQGPEFLTYFQNEAQLEKSRLLSDRFSAERPKGSFSTLEIQRTEQGDSAMYLCASSLIRDTQYFGPGTRLTVL.

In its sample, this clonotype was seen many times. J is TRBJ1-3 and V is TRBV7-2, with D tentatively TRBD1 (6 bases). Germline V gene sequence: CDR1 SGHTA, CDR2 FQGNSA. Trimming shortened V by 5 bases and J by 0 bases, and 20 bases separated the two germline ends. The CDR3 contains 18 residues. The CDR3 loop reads CASSPFLGGPDSGNTIYF. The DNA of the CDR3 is TGTGCCAGCAGCCCTTTTTTAGGGGGTCCTGACTCTGGAAACACCATATATTTT.

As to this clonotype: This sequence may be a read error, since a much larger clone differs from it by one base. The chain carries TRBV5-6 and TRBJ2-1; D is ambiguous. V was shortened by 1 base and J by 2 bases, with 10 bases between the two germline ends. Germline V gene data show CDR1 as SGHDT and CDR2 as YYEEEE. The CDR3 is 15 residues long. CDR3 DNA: TGTGCCAGCAGCTTGTCCCTACGGACCTACAATGAGCAGTTCTTC. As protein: CASSLSLRTYNEQFF.

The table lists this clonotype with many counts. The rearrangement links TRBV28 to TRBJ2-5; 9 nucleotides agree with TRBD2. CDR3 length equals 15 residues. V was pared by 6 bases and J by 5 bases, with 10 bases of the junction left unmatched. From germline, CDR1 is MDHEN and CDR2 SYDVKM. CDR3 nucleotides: TGTGCCAGCAGGGATGGACTAGCGAGAGGGGAGACCCAGTACTTC. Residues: CASRDGLARGETQYF.

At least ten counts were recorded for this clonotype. The CDR3 is CAVGLAGGDTGELFF. DNA of the CDR3: TGTGCCGTCGGACTAGCGGGAGGGGATACCGGGGAGCTGTTTTTT. V gene TRBV10-3 combines with J gene TRBJ2-2; TRBD2 agrees at 15 bases. The ends lost 11 bases at V and 5 bases at J; junction bases unmatched: 6. The CDR3 runs to 15 residues. The V gene's germline CDR1 is ENHRY and CDR2 SYGVKD.

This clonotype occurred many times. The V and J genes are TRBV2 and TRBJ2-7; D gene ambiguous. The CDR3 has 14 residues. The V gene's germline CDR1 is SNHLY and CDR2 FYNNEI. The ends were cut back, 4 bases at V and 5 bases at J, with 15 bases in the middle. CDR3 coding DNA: TGTGCCAGCAGTGCCCAGAGCGCGTTCCACGAGCAGTACTTC. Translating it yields CASSAQSAFHEQYF.

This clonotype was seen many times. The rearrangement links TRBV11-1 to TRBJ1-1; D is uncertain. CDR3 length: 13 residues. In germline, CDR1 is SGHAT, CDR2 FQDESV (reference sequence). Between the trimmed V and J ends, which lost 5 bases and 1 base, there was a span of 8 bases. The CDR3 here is CASSPRWNTEAFF. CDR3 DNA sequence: TGTGCCAGCAGCCCGCGATGGAACACTGAAGCTTTCTTT.

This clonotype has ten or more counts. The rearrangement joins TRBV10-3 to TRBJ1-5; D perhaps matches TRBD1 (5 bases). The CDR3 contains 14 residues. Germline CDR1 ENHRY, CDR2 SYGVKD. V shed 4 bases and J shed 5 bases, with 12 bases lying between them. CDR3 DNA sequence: TGTGCCATCAGTGTGGGCTTGGGGGATCAGCCCCAGCATTTT. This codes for CAISVGLGDQPQHF.

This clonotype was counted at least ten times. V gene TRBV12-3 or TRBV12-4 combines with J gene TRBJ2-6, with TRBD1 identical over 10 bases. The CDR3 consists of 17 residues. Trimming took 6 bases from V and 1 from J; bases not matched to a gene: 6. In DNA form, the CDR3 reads TGTGCCAGCAGCCCGGGACAGGGGCCATCTGGGGCCAACGTCCTGACTTTC. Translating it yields CASSPGQGPSGANVLTF.

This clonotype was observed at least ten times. The CDR3 loop is CASSQAPGLADPYEQYF. For the CDR3, the DNA is TGTGCCAGCAGCCAAGCACCGGGACTAGCGGACCCCTACGAGCAGTACTTC. The rearrangement joins TRBV14 to TRBJ2-7, with 11 positions matching TRBD2. Trimming removed 1 base from V and 2 bases from J; junction bases left unmatched: 7. Germline V gene data show CDR1 as SGHDN and CDR2 as FVKESK. The CDR3 extends over 17 amino acids.